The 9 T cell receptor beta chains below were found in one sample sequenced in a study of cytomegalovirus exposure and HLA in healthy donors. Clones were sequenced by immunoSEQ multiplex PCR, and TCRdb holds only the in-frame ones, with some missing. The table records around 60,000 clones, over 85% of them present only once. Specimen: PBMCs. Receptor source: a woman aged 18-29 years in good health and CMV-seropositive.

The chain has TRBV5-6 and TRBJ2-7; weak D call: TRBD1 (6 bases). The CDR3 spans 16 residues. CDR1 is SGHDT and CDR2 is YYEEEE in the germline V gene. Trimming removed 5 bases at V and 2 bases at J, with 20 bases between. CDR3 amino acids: CASSTYLRDTPYEQYF. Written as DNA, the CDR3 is TGTGCCAGCAGTACCTACCTCCGGGACACCCCCTACGAGCAGTACTTC.

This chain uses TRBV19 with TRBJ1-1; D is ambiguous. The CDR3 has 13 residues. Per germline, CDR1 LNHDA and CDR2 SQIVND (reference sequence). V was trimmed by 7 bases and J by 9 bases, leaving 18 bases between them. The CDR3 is CASKAAPQGKAFF. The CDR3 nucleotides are TGTGCCAGTAAAGCGGCACCACAAGGGAAAGCTTTCTTT.

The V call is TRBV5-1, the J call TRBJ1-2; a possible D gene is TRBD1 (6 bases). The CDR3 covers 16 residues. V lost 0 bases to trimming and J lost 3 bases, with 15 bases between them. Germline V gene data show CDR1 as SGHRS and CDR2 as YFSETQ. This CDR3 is CASSLVPDQGYYGYTF. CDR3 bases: TGCGCCAGCAGCTTGGTGCCCGATCAGGGGTACTATGGCTACACCTTC.

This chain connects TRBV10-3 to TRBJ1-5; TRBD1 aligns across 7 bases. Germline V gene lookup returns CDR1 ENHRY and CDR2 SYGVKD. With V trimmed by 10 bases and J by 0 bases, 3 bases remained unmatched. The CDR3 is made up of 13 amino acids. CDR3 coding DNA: TGTGCCACCCAGGGGGATAGCAATCAGCCCCAGCATTTT. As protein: CATQGDSNQPQHF.

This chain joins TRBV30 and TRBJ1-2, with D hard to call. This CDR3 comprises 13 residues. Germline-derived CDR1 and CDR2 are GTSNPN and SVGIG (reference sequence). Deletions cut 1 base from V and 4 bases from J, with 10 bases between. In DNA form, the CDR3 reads TGTGCCTGGAGTGGGAGGGCTTCCTATGGCTACACCTTC. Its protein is CAWSGRASYGYTF.

Written as DNA, the CDR3 is TGTGCCAGCAGTTTAAATTCGGGACTCCTTTCCTACGAGCAGTACTTC. It is translated as CASSLNSGLLSYEQYF. This rearrangement joins TRBV28 to TRBJ2-7, with D possibly TRBD2 on 6 matching bases. The CDR3 consists of 16 residues. The V gene lost 2 bases and the J gene lost 1 base, with 15 bases spanning the gap. Germline values: CDR1 MDHEN, CDR2 SYDVKM.

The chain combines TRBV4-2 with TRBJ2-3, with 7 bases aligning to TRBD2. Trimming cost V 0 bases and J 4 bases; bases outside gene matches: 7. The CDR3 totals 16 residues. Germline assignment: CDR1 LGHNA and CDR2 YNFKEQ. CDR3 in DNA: TGTGCCAGCAGCCAAGAATGGCGGGGAGGGGCAGATACGCAGTATTTT. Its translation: CASSQEWRGGADTQYF.

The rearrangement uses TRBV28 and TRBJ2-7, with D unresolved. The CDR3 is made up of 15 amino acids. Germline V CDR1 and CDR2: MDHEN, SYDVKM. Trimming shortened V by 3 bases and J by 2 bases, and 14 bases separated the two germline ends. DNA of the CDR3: TGTGCCAGCAGTTTCCTCGCCAGGAAGCCCTACGAGCAGTACTTC. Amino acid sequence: CASSFLARKPYEQYF.

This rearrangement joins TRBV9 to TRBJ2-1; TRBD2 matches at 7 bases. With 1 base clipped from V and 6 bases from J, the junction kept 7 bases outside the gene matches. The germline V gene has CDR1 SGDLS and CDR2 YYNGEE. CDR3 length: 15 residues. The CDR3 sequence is CASSVRLAQSNEQFF. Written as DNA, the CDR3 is TGTGCCAGCAGCGTAAGACTAGCCCAAAGCAATGAGCAGTTCTTC.